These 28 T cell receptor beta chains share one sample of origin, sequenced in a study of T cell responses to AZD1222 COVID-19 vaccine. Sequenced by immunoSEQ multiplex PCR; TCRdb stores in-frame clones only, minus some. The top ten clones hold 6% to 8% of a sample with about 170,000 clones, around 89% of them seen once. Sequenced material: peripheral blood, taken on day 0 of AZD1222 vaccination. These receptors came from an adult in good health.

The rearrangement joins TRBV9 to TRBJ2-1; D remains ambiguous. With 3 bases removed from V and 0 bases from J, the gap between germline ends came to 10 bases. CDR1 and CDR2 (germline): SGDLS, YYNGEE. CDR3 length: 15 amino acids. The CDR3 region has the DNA TGTGCCAGCAGCGCCCACTCAAGCTCCTACAATGAGCAGTTCTTC. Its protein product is CASSAHSSSYNEQFF.

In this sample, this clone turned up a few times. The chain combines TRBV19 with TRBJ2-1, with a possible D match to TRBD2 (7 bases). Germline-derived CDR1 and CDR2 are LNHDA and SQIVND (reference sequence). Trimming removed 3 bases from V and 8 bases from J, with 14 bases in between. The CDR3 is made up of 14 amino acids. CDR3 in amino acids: CASSIREGEDEQFF. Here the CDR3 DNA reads TGTGCCAGTAGTATCAGGGAGGGGGAGGATGAGCAGTTCTTC.

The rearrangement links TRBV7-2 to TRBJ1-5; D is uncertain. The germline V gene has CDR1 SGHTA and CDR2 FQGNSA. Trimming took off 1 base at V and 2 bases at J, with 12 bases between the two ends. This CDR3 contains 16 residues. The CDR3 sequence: CASSLGASSGNQPQHF. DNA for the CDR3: TGTGCCAGCAGCTTAGGGGCGTCTTCGGGCAATCAGCCCCAGCATTTT. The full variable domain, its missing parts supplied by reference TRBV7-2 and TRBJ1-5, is GAGVSQSPSNKVTEKGKDVELRCDPISGHTALYWYRQSLGQGLEFLIYFQGNSAPDKSGLPSDRFSAERTGGSVSTLTIQRTQQEDSAVYLCASSLGASSGNQPQHFGDGTRLSIL.

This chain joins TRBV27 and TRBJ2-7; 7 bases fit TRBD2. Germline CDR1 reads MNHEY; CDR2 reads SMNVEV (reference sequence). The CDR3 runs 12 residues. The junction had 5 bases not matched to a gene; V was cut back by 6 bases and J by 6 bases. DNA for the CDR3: TGTGCCAGCAGCTATCCGGGGGGCGAGCAGTACGTC. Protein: CASSYPGGEQYV.

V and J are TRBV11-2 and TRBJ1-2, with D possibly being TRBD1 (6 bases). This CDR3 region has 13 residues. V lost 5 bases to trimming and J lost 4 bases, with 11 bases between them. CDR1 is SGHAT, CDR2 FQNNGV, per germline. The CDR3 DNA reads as TGTGCCAGCAGCACCAGACAGGCCTATGGCTACACCTTC. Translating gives CASSTRQAYGYTF.

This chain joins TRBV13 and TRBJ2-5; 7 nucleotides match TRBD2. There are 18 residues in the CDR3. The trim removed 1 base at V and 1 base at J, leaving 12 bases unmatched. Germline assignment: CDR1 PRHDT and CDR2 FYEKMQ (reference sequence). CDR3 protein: CASSLDSNRAGIQETQYF. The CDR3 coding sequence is TGTGCCAGCAGCTTAGATTCCAACCGAGCGGGGATCCAAGAGACCCAGTACTTC.

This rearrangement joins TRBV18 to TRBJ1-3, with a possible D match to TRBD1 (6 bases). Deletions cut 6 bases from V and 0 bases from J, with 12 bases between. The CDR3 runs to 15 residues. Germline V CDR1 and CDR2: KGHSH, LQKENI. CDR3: CASSRDTYSGNTIYF. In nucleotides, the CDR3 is TGTGCCAGCTCCCGGGACACATACTCTGGAAACACCATATATTTT.

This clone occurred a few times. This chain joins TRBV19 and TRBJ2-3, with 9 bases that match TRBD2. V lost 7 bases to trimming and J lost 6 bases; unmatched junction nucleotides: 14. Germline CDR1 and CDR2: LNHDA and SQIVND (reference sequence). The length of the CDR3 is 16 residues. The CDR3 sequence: CASTSSGTSLTDTQYF. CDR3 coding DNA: TGTGCCAGTACCTCATCCGGGACTAGCCTCACTGATACGCAGTATTTT.

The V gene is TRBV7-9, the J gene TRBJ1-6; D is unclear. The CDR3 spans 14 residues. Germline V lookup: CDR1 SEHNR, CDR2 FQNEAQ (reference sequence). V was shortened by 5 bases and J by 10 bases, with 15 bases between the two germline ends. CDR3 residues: CASSPTLVESPLHF. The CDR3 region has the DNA TGTGCCAGCAGCCCCACTCTGGTTGAGTCACCCCTCCACTTT. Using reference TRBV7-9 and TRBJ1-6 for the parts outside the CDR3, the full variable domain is DTGVSQNPRHKITKRGQNVTFRCDPISEHNRLYWYRQTLGQGPEFLTYFQNEAQLEKSRLLSDRFSAERPKGSFSTLEIQRTEQGDSAMYLCASSPTLVESPLHFGNGTRLTVT.

The CDR3 DNA follows: TGTGCCATCAGTGAGTCGAGCGGCACTGAAGCTTTCTTT. The encoded protein is CAISESSGTEAFF. The V call is TRBV10-3, the J call TRBJ1-1; D is uncertain. Trimming pared 0 bases from V and 4 bases from J, leaving 6 bases between. This CDR3 contains 13 residues. Germline loops: CDR1 ENHRY, CDR2 SYGVKD.

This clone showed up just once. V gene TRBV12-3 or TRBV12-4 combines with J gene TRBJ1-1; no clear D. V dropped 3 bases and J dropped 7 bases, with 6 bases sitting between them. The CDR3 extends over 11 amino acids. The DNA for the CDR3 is TGTGCCAGCAGTTTCTCGGTTGAAGCTTTCTTT. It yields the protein CASSFSVEAFF.

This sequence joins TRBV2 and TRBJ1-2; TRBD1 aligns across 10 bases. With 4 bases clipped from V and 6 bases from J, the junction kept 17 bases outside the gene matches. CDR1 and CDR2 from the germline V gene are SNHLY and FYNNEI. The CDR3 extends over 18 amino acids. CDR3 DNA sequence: TGTGCCAGCAGTGTTCCTCCGGGAAAGACAGGGGGCGGGAATGGCTACACCTTC. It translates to CASSVPPGKTGGGNGYTF.

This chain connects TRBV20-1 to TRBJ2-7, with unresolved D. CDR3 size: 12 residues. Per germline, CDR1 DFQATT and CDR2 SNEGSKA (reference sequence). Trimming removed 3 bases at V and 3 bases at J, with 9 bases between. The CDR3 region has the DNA TGCAGTGCTAGTTCCCTAGACTACGAGCAGTACTTC. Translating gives CSASSLDYEQYF.

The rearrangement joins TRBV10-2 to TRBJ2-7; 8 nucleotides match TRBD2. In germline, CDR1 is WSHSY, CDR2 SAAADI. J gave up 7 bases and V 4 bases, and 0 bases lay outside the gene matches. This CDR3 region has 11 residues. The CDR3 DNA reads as TGCGCCAGCAGTGGCGGGGGGGAGCAGTACGTC. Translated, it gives CASSGGGEQYV.

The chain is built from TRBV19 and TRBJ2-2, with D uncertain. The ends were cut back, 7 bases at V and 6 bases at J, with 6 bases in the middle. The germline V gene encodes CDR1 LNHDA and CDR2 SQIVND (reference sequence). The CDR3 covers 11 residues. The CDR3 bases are TGTGCCAGTAATTTGGCCGGGGAGCTGTTTTTT. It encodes CASNLAGELFF.

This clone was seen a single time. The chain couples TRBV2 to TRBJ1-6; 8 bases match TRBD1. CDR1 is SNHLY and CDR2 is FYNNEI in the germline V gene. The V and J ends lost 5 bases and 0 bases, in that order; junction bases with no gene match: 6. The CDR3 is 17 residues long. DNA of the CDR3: TGTGCCAGCAGTCAGCGGACAGGGAGCTCCTATAATTCACCCCTCCACTTT. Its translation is CASSQRTGSSYNSPLHF.

The chain's CDR3 is CASSWGLALQETQYF. The DNA of the CDR3 is TGTGCCAGCAGTTGGGGACTAGCGCTCCAAGAGACCCAGTACTTC. The chain couples TRBV6-5 to TRBJ2-5; 10 nucleotides agree with TRBD2. Per the germline V gene, CDR1 is MNHEY and CDR2 is SVGAGI. Trimming cost V 4 bases and J 1 base; bases outside gene matches: 3. The CDR3 extends over 15 amino acids.

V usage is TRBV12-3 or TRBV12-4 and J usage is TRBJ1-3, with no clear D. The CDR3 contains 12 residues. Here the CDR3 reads CADTNSGNTIYF. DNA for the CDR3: TGTGCGGATACGAACTCTGGAAACACCATATATTTT.

CDR3: CASSLYPTEDGTQYF. The CDR3 coding sequence is TGTGCCAGCAGTTTATACCCAACTGAAGACGGGACCCAGTACTTC. The gene calls are TRBV27 and TRBJ2-5; D ambiguous. The V end was cut by 1 base, the J end by 7 bases, with 16 bases between. Germline CDR1 MNHEY, CDR2 SMNVEV (reference sequence). The CDR3 is made up of 15 amino acids.

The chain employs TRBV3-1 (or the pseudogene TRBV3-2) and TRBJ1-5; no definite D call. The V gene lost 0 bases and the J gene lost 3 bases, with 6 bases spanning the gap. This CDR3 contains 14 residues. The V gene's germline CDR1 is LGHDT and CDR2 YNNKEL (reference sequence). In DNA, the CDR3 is TGTGCCAGCAGCCAAGATTCATACAATCAGCCCCAGCATTTT. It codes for CASSQDSYNQPQHF.

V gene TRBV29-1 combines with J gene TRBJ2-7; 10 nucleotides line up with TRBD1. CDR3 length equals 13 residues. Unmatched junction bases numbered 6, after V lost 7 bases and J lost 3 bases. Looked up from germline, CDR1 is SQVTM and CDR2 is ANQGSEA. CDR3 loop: CSGQTGGGYEQYF. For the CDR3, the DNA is TGCAGCGGGCAGACAGGGGGCGGCTACGAGCAGTACTTC.

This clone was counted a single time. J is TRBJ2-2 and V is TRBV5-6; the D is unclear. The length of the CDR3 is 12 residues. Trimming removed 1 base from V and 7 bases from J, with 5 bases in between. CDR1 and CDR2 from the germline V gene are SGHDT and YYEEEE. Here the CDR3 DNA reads TGTGCCAGCAGCTTGAGGGTCGGGGAGCTGTTTTTT. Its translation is CASSLRVGELFF.

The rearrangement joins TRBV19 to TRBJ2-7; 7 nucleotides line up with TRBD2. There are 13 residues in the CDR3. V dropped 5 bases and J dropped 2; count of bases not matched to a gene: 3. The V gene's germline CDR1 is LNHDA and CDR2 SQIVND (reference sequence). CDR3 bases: TGTGCCAGTAGTGCCGGACTAGCCTACGAGCAGTACTTC. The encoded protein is CASSAGLAYEQYF.

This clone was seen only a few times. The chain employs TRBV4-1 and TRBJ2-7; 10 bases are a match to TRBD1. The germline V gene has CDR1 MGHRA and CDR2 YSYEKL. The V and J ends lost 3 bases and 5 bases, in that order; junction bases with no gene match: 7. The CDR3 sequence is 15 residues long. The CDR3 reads CASSQAGQGGNEQYF. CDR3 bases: TGCGCCAGCAGCCAGGCAGGACAGGGGGGCAACGAGCAGTACTTC.

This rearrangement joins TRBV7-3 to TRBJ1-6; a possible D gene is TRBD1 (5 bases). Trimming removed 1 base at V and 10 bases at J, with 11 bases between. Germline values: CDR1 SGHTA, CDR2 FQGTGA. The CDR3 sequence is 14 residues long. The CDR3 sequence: CASSLRGRESPLHF. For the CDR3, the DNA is TGTGCCAGCAGCTTAAGGGGCCGGGAATCACCCCTCCACTTT.

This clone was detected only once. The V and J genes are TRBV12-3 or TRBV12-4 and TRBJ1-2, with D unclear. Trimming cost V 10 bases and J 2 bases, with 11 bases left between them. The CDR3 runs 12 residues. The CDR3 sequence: CATTDTNYGYTF. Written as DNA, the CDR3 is TGTGCCACCACAGACACCAACTATGGCTACACCTTC.

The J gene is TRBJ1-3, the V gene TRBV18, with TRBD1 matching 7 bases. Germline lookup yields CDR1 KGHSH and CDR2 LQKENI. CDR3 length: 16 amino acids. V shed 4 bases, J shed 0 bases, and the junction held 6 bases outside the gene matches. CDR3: CASSHPGQSSGNTIYF. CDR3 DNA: TGTGCCAGCTCACATCCGGGACAGAGCTCTGGAAACACCATATATTTT.

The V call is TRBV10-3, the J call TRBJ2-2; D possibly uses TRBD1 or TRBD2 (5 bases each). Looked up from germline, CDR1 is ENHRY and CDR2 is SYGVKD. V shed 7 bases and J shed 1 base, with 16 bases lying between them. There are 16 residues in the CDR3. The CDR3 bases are TGTGCCATCACCCCAGGTTGGGGGAAGAACACCGGGGAGCTGTTTTTT. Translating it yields CAITPGWGKNTGELFF.